Listed below are T cell receptor beta chains from one sample, sequenced in a study of cytomegalovirus exposure and HLA in healthy donors. Measured with immunoSEQ multiplex PCR; TCRdb has only the in-frame clones, and not every one. This table holds about 67,000 clones, about 77% found once. Sequencing input: PBMCs. Receptors originate from a man in his forties in good health and CMV-seronegative. CDR3s include the opening cysteine and the closing phenylalanine or tryptophan. D genes are given only for firm matches. Size values are once, few and many counts, or a class for expanded clones, and some rows have none.

clone size: .; V gene: TRBV19; D gene: .; J gene: TRBJ2-2; CDR3 protein: CASSTQLANTGELFF; CDR3 DNA: TGTGCCAGTAGTACTCAACTAGCGAACACCGGGGAGCTGTTTTTT
clone size: .; V gene: TRBV6-1; D gene: .; J gene: TRBJ1-5; CDR3 protein: CASSDTNPNQPQHF; CDR3 DNA: TGTGCCAGCAGTGATACTAATCCAAATCAGCCCCAGCATTTT
clone size: .; V gene: TRBV5-1; D gene: TRBD1; J gene: TRBJ1-2; CDR3 protein: CASSWGQEGYGYTF; CDR3 DNA: TGCGCCAGCAGCTGGGGACAGGAGGGCTATGGCTACACCTTC
clone size: .; V gene: TRBV10-3; D gene: .; J gene: TRBJ1-1; CDR3 protein: CAIRRRSDTEAFF; CDR3 DNA: TGTGCCATCAGGCGGCGCTCGGACACTGAAGCTTTCTTT
clone size: .; V gene: TRBV28; D gene: TRBD1; J gene: TRBJ1-5; CDR3 protein: CASSLGQGGFQPQHF; CDR3 DNA: TGTGCCAGCAGTTTGGGACAGGGGGGCTTTCAGCCCCAGCATTTT
clone size: .; V gene: TRBV19; D gene: TRBD2; J gene: TRBJ2-1; CDR3 protein: CASTRTSGKVSYNEQFF; CDR3 DNA: TGTGCCAGTACAAGGACTAGCGGGAAAGTTTCCTACAATGAGCAGTTCTTC
clone size: .; V gene: TRBV28; D gene: TRBD1; J gene: TRBJ2-7; CDR3 protein: CASSLTDRDEQYF; CDR3 DNA: TGTGCCAGCAGTTTGACCGACAGGGACGAGCAGTACTTC
clone size: .; V gene: TRBV27; D gene: .; J gene: TRBJ2-7; CDR3 protein: CASSLISGSYEQYF; CDR3 DNA: TGTGCCAGCAGTTTAATCTCAGGTTCCTACGAGCAGTACTTC
clone size: few; V gene: TRBV5-6; D gene: TRBD1; J gene: TRBJ1-5; CDR3 protein: CASSLGTANQPQHF; CDR3 DNA: TGTGCCAGCAGCTTAGGGACAGCAAATCAGCCCCAGCATTTT
clone size: .; V gene: TRBV19; D gene: .; J gene: TRBJ1-2; CDR3 protein: CASNSQGTDGYGYTF; CDR3 DNA: TGTGCCAGTAATTCGCAGGGTACTGATGGCTATGGCTACACCTTC
clone size: .; V gene: TRBV28; D gene: TRBD1; J gene: TRBJ2-2; CDR3 protein: CASSPHGTGATGELFF; CDR3 DNA: TGTGCCAGCAGTCCACACGGGACAGGGGCCACCGGGGAGCTGTTTTTT
clone size: .; V gene: TRBV5-6; D gene: TRBD1; J gene: TRBJ1-4; CDR3 protein: CASSSQGARLEKLFF; CDR3 DNA: TGTGCCAGCAGCTCCCAGGGGGCGCGGTTGGAAAAACTGTTTTTT
clone size: .; V gene: TRBV7-2; D gene: .; J gene: TRBJ2-2; CDR3 protein: CASSRLDSTGELFF; CDR3 DNA: TGTGCCAGCAGCCGACTAGATTCCACCGGGGAGCTGTTTTTT
clone size: .; V gene: TRBV18; D gene: .; J gene: TRBJ2-7; CDR3 protein: CASSPPGTTYEQYF; CDR3 DNA: TGTGCCAGCTCACCACCGGGGACAACCTACGAGCAGTACTTC